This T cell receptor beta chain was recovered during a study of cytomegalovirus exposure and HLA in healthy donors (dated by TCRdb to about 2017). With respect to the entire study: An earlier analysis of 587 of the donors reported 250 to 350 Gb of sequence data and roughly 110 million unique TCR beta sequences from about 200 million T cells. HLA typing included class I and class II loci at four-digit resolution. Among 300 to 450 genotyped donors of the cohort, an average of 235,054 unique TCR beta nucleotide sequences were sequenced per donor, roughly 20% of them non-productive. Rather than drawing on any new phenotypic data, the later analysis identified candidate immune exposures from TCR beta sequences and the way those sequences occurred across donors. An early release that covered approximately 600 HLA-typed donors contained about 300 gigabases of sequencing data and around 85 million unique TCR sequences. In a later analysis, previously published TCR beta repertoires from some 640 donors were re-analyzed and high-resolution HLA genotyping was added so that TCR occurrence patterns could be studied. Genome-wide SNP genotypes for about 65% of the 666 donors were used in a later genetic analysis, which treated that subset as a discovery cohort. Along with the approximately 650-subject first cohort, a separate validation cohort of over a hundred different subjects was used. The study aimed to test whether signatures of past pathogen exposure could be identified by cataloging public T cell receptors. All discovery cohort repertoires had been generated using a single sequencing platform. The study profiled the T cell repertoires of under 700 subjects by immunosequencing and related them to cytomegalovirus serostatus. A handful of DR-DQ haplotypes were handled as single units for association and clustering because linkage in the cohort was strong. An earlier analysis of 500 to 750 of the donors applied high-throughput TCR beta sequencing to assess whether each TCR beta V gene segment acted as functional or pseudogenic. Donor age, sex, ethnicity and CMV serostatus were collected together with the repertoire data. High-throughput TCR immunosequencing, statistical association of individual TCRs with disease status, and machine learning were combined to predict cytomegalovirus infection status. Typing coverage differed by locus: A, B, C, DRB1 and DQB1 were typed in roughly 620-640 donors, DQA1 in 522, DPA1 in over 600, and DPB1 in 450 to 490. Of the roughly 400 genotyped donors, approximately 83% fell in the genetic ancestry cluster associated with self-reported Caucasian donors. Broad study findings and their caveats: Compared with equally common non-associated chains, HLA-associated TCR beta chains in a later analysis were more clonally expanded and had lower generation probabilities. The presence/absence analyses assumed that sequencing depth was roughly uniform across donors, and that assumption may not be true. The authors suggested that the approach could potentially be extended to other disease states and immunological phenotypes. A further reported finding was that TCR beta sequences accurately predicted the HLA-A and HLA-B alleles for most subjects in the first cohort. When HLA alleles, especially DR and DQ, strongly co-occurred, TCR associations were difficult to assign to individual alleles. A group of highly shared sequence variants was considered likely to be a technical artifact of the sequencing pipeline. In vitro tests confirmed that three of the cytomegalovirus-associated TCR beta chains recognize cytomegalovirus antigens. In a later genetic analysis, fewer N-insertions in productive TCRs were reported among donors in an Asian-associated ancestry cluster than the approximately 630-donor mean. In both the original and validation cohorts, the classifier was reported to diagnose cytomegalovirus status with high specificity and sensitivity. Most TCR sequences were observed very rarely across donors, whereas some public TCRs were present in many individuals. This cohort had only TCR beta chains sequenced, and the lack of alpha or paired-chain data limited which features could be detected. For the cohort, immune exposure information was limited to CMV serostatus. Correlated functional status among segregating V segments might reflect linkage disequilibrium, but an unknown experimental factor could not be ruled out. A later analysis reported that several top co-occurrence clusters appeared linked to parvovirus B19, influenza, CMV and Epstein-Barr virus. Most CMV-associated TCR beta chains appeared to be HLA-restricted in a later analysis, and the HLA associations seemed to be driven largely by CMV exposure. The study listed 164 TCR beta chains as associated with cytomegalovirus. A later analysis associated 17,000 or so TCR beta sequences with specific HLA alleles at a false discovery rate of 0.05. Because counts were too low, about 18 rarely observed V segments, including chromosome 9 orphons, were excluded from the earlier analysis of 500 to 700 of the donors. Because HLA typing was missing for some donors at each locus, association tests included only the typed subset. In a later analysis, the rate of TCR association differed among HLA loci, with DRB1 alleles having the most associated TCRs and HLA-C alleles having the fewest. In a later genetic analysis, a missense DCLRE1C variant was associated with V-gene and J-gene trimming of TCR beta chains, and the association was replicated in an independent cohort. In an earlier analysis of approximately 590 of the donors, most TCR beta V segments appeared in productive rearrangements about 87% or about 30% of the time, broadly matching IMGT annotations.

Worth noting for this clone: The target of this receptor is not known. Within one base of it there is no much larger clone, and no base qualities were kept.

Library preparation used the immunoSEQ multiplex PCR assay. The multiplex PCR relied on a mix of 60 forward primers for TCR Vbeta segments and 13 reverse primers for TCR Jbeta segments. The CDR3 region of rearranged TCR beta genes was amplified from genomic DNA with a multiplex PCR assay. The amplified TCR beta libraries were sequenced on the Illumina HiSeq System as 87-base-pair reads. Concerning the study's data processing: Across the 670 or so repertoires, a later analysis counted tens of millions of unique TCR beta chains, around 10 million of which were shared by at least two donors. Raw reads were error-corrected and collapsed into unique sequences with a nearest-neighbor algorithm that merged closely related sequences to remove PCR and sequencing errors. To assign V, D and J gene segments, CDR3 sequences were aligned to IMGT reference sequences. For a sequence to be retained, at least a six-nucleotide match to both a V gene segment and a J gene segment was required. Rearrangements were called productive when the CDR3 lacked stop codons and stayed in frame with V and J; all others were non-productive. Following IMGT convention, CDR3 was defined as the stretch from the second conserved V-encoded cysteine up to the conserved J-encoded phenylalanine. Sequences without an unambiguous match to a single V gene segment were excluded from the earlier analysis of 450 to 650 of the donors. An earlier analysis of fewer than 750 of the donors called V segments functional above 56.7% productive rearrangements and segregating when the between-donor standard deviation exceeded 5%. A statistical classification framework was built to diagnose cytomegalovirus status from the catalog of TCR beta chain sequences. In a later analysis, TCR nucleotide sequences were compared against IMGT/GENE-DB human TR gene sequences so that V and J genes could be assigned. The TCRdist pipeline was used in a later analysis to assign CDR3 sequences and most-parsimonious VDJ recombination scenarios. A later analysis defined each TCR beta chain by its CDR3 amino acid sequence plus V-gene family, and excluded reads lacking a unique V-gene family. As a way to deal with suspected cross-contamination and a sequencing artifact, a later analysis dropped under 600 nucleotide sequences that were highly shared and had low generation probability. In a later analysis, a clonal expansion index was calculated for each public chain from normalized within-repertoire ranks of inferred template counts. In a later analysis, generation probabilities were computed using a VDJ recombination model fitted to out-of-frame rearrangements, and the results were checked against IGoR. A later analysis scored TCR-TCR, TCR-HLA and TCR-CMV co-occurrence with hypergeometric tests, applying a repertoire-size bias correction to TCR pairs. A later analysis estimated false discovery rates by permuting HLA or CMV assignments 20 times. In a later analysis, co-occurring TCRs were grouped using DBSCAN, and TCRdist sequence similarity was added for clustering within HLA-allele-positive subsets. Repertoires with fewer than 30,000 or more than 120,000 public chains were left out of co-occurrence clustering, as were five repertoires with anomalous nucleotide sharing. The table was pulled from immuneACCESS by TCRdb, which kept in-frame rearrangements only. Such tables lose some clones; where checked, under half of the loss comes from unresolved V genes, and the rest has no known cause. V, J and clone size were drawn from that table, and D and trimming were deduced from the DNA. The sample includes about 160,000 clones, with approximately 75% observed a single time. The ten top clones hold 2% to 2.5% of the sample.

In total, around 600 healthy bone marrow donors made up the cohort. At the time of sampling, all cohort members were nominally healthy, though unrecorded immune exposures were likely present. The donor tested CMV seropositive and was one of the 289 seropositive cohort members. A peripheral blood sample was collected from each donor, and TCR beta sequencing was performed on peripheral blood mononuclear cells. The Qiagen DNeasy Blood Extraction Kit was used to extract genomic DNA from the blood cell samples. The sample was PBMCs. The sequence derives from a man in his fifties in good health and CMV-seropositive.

In nucleotides, the sequence is TGTGCCACCAGCAGAGGGAGGTCACCCTACGAGCAGTACTTC. The translation is CATSRGRSPYEQYF. Rearrangement joined TRBV15 to TRBJ2-5, and possibly TRBD2, on 5 matching bases. The J call may be faulty, since TRBJ2-7 better matches the DNA end. CDR1 LNHNV and CDR2 YYDKDF are derived from the germline V gene (reference sequence). From its cysteine to its phenylalanine, the CDR3 spans 14 amino acids. Only the CDR3 region is kept as DNA, spanning 42 bases read in frame from base 1.